Shown below are 25 T cell receptor beta chains from a single sample sequenced in a study of blood T cell repertoires in COVID-19. The assay was immunoSEQ multiplex PCR, and TCRdb's table has in-frame clones only and misses some. Here the sample spans 65,000 to 85,000 clones, roughly 91% being singletons. Sequenced material: peripheral blood. These receptors were taken from a woman aged 18 to 35 with acute or convalescent COVID-19.

The V and J genes are TRBV6-1 and TRBJ2-1, with a possible D match to TRBD1 (6 bases). V shed 0 bases and J shed 0 bases, with 12 bases lying between them. CDR3 length: 17 amino acids. Germline CDR1 MNHNS, CDR2 SASEGT. CDR3 nucleotide sequence: TGTGCCAGCAGTGAAGCTCCCGGGACACCCTCCTACAATGAGCAGTTCTTC. Translating gives CASSEAPGTPSYNEQFF.

The rearrangement joins TRBV6-2 or TRBV6-3 to TRBJ2-2; 10 positions agree with TRBD2. CDR1 MNHEY and CDR2 SVGEGT come from the germline V gene. J gave up 4 bases and V 4 bases, and 3 bases lay outside the gene matches. The CDR3 consists of 15 residues. The CDR3, as DNA: TGTGCCAGCAGTTTCAAGCGGGAGGGCACCGGGGAGCTGTTTTTT. It is translated as CASSFKREGTGELFF.

This chain connects TRBV6-1 to TRBJ1-1, with D maybe TRBD1 (6 bases). The V end was cut by 2 bases, the J end by 6 bases, with 13 bases between. CDR3 size: 14 residues. Per germline, CDR1 MNHNS and CDR2 SASEGT. The CDR3 nucleotides are TGTGCCAGCAGTGAAAGGGGGTTGGGGGCTGAAGCTTTCTTT. Protein product: CASSERGLGAEAFF.

This chain links TRBV28 with TRBJ1-1; tentative D call: TRBD1 (6 bases). Per germline, CDR1 MDHEN and CDR2 SYDVKM. The CDR3 totals 11 residues. V lost 7 bases to trimming and J lost 11 bases, with 14 bases between them. The CDR3 DNA sequence: TGTGCCAGCACCAAGGGGGTAAGGGCTTTCTTT. Translated, it gives CASTKGVRAFF.

This clone was picked up a small number of times. The V call is TRBV27, the J call TRBJ1-5; TRBD1 matches 7 bases. The CDR3 covers 14 residues. J was trimmed by 5 bases and V by 3 bases; bases with no gene match: 4. Per germline, CDR1 MNHEY and CDR2 SMNVEV (reference sequence). The CDR3 bases are TGTGCCAGCAGTTTGGGGGACAGCGATCAGCCCCAGCATTTT. Its translation: CASSLGDSDQPQHF.

Notes on this clone: An end of the junction differs from the germline gene, which may be a read error. V and J are TRBV11-2 and TRBJ2-7, with 9 bases that match TRBD1. This CDR3 has 12 residues. In germline, CDR1 is SGHAT, CDR2 FQNNGV. This CDR3 reads CASSTGRDRVSF. The CDR3 DNA reads as TGTGCCAGCAGCACCGGACGGGACAGGGTAAGCTTC.

V and J are TRBV7-9 and TRBJ2-1; D possibly corresponds to TRBD1 (5 bases). Trimming took 5 bases from V and 4 from J, leaving 6 bases between them. The CDR3 consists of 12 residues. Per the germline V gene, CDR1 is SEHNR and CDR2 is FQNEAQ (reference sequence). The CDR3 protein is CASSPGYNEQFF. The CDR3, as DNA: TGTGCCAGCAGCCCAGGGTACAATGAGCAGTTCTTC.

V is TRBV19 and J is TRBJ1-2; TRBD1 might be the D (5 bases). Trimming took 6 bases from V and 4 from J, leaving 9 bases between them. Germline CDR1 LNHDA, CDR2 SQIVND (reference sequence). The length of the CDR3 is 12 residues. As DNA, the CDR3 is TGTGCCAGTAGATCAGGGCTCTATGGCTACACCTTC. Amino acid sequence: CASRSGLYGYTF.

The rearrangement joins TRBV7-2 to TRBJ1-5; the match to TRBD1 covers 9 bases. The J segment lost 3 bases and the V segment lost 5 bases, leaving 11 bases of the junction unmatched. CDR1 SGHTA and CDR2 FQGNSA come from the germline V gene. The CDR3 spans 17 residues. CDR3 sequence reads: CASSPHGQGLDNQPQHF. In DNA, the CDR3 is TGTGCCAGCAGCCCCCACGGACAGGGGTTAGACAATCAGCCCCAGCATTTT.

The chain's CDR3 is CASSSGLAGGRSSYEQYF. The CDR3 coding sequence is TGTGCCAGCAGCTCGGGACTAGCGGGGGGCCGGAGCTCCTACGAGCAGTACTTC. This chain joins TRBV7-8 and TRBJ2-7, with 15 bases fitting TRBD2. The CDR3 sequence is 18 residues long. CDR1 SGHVS and CDR2 FQNEAQ come from the germline V gene. After removal of 4 bases from V and 0 bases from J, the junction contained 7 bases not matched to a gene.

The CDR3 DNA follows: TGTGCCACCAGCAGAGCAGTTAGCGCGAACACCGGGGAGCTGTTTTTT. This gives the protein CATSRAVSANTGELFF. The chain is built from TRBV15 and TRBJ2-2, with D possibly being TRBD2 (5 bases). CDR1 is LNHNV, CDR2 YYDKDF, per germline (reference sequence). Trimming stripped 1 base from V and 0 bases from J, with 9 bases between. There are 16 residues in the CDR3.

J is TRBJ2-5 and V is TRBV5-1; D might be TRBD2 (6 bases). There are 13 residues in the CDR3. The germline V and J ends were trimmed by 2 bases and 4 bases, with 9 bases remaining between them. Germline CDR1 is SGHRS and CDR2 is YFSETQ. The CDR3: CASSFAGRETQYF. DNA of the CDR3: TGCGCCAGCAGCTTCGCGGGACGAGAGACCCAGTACTTC.

This chain connects TRBV14 to TRBJ2-7; D remains unclear. The CDR3 is 13 amino acids. CDR1 SGHDN and CDR2 FVKESK come from the germline V gene. V dropped 5 bases and J dropped 5 bases, with 13 bases sitting between them. The CDR3 loop is CASSKTRVNEQYF. Written as DNA, the CDR3 is TGTGCCAGCAGCAAAACACGGGTTAACGAGCAGTACTTC.

The chain recombines TRBV5-8 with TRBJ1-6; TRBD1 agrees at 9 bases. This CDR3 region has 17 residues. Germline V gene lookup returns CDR1 SGHTS and CDR2 YDEGEE. With 3 bases clipped from V and 6 bases from J, the junction kept 10 bases outside the gene matches. The CDR3 nucleotides are TGTGCCAGCAGCTCAAATAGGGGACAGGGAACTAATTCACCCCTCCACTTT. The encoded protein is CASSSNRGQGTNSPLHF.

The chain carries TRBV25-1 and TRBJ2-5; 13 nucleotides match TRBD2. CDR1 is MGHDK, CDR2 SYGVNS, per germline. V lost 1 base, J lost 1 base, and 6 bases stayed unmatched. CDR3 length: 18 amino acids. CDR3 amino acids: CASSESGTSGATQETQYF. The CDR3 bases are TGTGCCAGCAGTGAATCCGGGACTAGCGGGGCAACCCAAGAGACCCAGTACTTC.

The genes are TRBV29-1 and TRBJ2-7, with 9 bases that match TRBD1. With V trimmed by 6 bases and J by 3 bases, 6 bases remained unmatched. From germline, CDR1 is SQVTM and CDR2 ANQGSEA. This CDR3 is built from 13 residues. The CDR3 bases are TGCAGCGTCGCGACAGGGGGTGGCTACGAGCAGTACTTC. This sequence encodes CSVATGGGYEQYF.

The chain combines TRBV6-5 with TRBJ2-5; 8 nucleotides line up with TRBD1. CDR3 length: 14 amino acids. V trimming: 5 bases; J trimming: 5 bases; junction bases outside the gene matches: 7. CDR1 is MNHEY and CDR2 is SVGAGI in the germline V gene. CDR3 coding DNA: TGTGCCAGCAGTACCGGACAGGGTAGGGAGACCCAGTACTTC. This gives the protein CASSTGQGRETQYF.

The chain is built from TRBV19 and TRBJ1-5; the D gene is possibly TRBD1 (5 bases). Germline V gene lookup returns CDR1 LNHDA and CDR2 SQIVND (reference sequence). This CDR3 comprises 15 residues. V lost 7 bases and J lost 4, with 17 bases in between. The CDR3 here is CASTQLWGSNQPQHF. CDR3 DNA: TGTGCCAGTACCCAACTTTGGGGCTCGAATCAGCCCCAGCATTTT.

The chain is built from TRBV5-6 and TRBJ1-1; D may be TRBD1 (5 bases). From germline, CDR1 is SGHDT and CDR2 YYEEEE. CDR3 size: 15 residues. Trimming removed 0 bases at V and 1 base at J, with 10 bases between. CDR3 region: CASSLDPGPNTEAFF. The CDR3 region has the DNA TGTGCCAGCAGCTTGGATCCAGGGCCGAACACTGAAGCTTTCTTT.

This clone was observed a single time. J is TRBJ2-3 and V is TRBV28, with TRBD2 identical over 8 bases. The germline CDR1 and CDR2 sequences are MDHEN and SYDVKM. After removal of 6 bases from V and 8 bases from J, the junction contained 4 bases not matched to a gene. This CDR3 contains 12 residues. In DNA form, the CDR3 reads TGTGCCAGCAGGACTAGCGTGGGTACGCAGTATTTT. Translation gives CASRTSVGTQYF.

J is TRBJ2-3 and V is TRBV2, with 13 bases that match TRBD2. CDR3 length: 15 amino acids. Unmatched junction bases numbered 2, after V lost 7 bases and J lost 1 base. Germline values: CDR1 SNHLY, CDR2 FYNNEI. For the CDR3, the DNA is TGTGCCAGCAACGGACTAGCGGGGGGCACAGATACGCAGTATTTT. It yields the protein CASNGLAGGTDTQYF.

With regard to this clone: Other DNA sequences in the same sample also yield this CDR3. This chain joins TRBV7-2 and TRBJ2-3; D uncertain. Trimming left V 1 base short and J 0 bases short, with 5 bases between. The CDR3 has 14 residues. Germline CDR1 SGHTA, CDR2 FQGNSA. In DNA, the CDR3 is TGTGCCAGCAGCTTAGGTACTAGCACAGATACGCAGTATTTT. Its protein product is CASSLGTSTDTQYF. Variable domain in full (rest from reference TRBV7-2 and TRBJ2-3): GAGVSQSPSNKVTEKGKDVELRCDPISGHTALYWYRQSLGQGLEFLIYFQGNSAPDKSGLPSDRFSAERTGGSVSTLTIQRTQQEDSAVYLCASSLGTSTDTQYFGPGTRLTVL.

The CDR3 protein is CASSQDRTRGSGEKLFF. The CDR3 coding sequence is TGCGCCAGCAGCCAAGATCGCACCAGGGGTTCTGGTGAAAAACTGTTTTTT. V and J are TRBV4-3 and TRBJ1-4; possible D gene TRBD1, 6 bases. CDR3 size: 17 residues. V dropped 0 bases and J dropped 7 bases, with 18 bases sitting between them. Germline CDR1 and CDR2: LGHNA and YSLEER.

The chain recombines TRBV2 with TRBJ1-4; TRBD1 agrees at 8 bases. Germline V gene lookup returns CDR1 SNHLY and CDR2 FYNNEI. This CDR3 contains 15 residues. Unmatched junction bases numbered 6, after V lost 1 base and J lost 8 bases. The DNA for the CDR3 is TGTGCCAGCAGTGAAGTCGCCAGGGGGCGGGAAAAACTGTTTTTT. Translated, it gives CASSEVARGREKLFF.

The gene calls are TRBV24-1 and TRBJ2-3; D is unresolved. Deletions cut 2 bases from V and 6 bases from J, with 5 bases between. This CDR3 has 12 residues. From germline, CDR1 is KGHDR and CDR2 SFDVKD. CDR3 in amino acids: CATSDSSDTQYF. Written as DNA, the CDR3 is TGTGCCACCAGTGATTCGTCGGATACGCAGTATTTT.